These 8 T cell receptor beta chains were all obtained from the same sample, sequenced in a study of blood T cells in healthy people across ages. With a J-beta primer mix and a sample-barcoded 5' primer, a second PCR ran about 7 to 12 cycles. TCRdb recomputed calls from the 5' RACE reads with MiXCR, one row per CDR3 protein. The repertoire has over 450,000 distinct CDR3 sequences, 24% of them found once; the top ten carry just under 9%. The data also belong to a second study, concerning T cells of mothers and their children.

Sequencing used blood. These receptors were obtained from a boy younger than 18 in good health.

The V call is TRBV28, the J call TRBJ1-5; D not certain. Between the trimmed V and J ends, which lost 7 bases and 4 bases, there was a span of 23 bases. The length of the CDR3 is 17 residues. Germline V lookup: CDR1 MDHEN, CDR2 SYDVKM. CDR3 sequence: CASNTRKSEDRNQPQHF. The CDR3, as DNA: TGTGCCAGCAATACCCGAAAAAGCGAAGACCGGAATCAGCCCCAGCATTTT.

This clonotype has a handful of counts. V and J are TRBV4-1 and TRBJ1-3; no clear D. V was trimmed by 1 base and J by 1 base, leaving 8 bases between them. The CDR3 spans 15 residues. Germline lookup yields CDR1 MGHRA and CDR2 YSYEKL. For the CDR3, the DNA is TGCGCCAGCAGCCAAGGGCGGATATCTGGAAACACCATATATTTT. Translated, it gives CASSQGRISGNTIYF.

The rearrangement uses TRBV20-1 and TRBJ2-7, with a tentative D call TRBD1 (5 bases). The CDR3 has 15 residues. Germline CDR1 and CDR2: DFQATT and SNEGSKA (reference sequence). Trimming took off 0 bases at V and 0 bases at J, with 12 bases between the two ends. CDR3 protein: CSARDRQGLSYEQYF. DNA for the CDR3: TGCAGTGCTAGAGATAGGCAGGGCCTCTCCTACGAGCAGTACTTC.

CDR3 residues: CASSLALRGAKNIQYF. Here the CDR3 DNA reads TGCGCCAGCAGCTTGGCTCTGCGGGGGGCCAAAAACATTCAGTACTTC. This chain uses TRBV5-1 with TRBJ2-4; 7 nucleotides line up with TRBD2. Germline V CDR1 and CDR2: SGHRS, YFSETQ. The trim removed 0 bases at V and 1 base at J, leaving 4 bases unmatched. CDR3 length: 16 amino acids.

The CDR3 reads CASSLNGQPQHF. The DNA for the CDR3 is TGTGCCAGCAGCTTAAATGGTCAGCCCCAGCATTTT. The chain is built from TRBV7-9 and TRBJ1-5; the D is unclear. Germline V lookup: CDR1 SEHNR, CDR2 FQNEAQ (reference sequence). The V end was cut by 2 bases, the J end by 6 bases, with 5 bases between. This CDR3 is built from 12 residues.

The chain couples TRBV28 to TRBJ2-3, with D unresolved. Germline V CDR1 and CDR2: MDHEN, SYDVKM. The ends were cut back, 1 base at V and 8 bases at J, with 13 bases in the middle. This CDR3 contains 14 residues. The CDR3 bases are TGTGCCAGCAGTTTATTGTGGACCGCCGGTACGCAGTATTTT. The encoded protein is CASSLLWTAGTQYF.

CDR3 sequence reads: CASSGTGTRPYF. DNA for the CDR3: TGTGCCAGCAGTGGCACAGGGACTCGTCCGTATTTT. The chain uses TRBV6-2 or TRBV6-3 and TRBJ2-3, with D perhaps matching TRBD1 or TRBD2 (6 bases each). CDR1 and CDR2 (germline): MNHEY, SVGEGT. The V and J ends lost 5 bases and 14 bases respectively, with 17 bases between them. The CDR3 consists of 12 residues.

This clonotype was seen a few times. The J gene is TRBJ1-2, the V gene TRBV7-6; tentative D call: TRBD1 (6 bases). CDR3 size: 17 residues. The V gene's germline CDR1 is SGHVS and CDR2 FNYEAQ. Trimming removed 5 bases from V and 0 bases from J, with 19 bases in between. The CDR3 protein is CASSPGQRRGANYGYTF. The CDR3 coding sequence is TGTGCCAGCAGCCCCGGACAGAGGAGAGGGGCTAACTATGGCTACACCTTC. The full variable domain, in which reference TRBV7-6 and TRBJ1-2 provide the parts outside the CDR3, is GAGVSQSPRYKVTKRGQDVALRCDPISGHVSLYWYRQALGQGPEFLTYFNYEAQQDKSGLPNDRFSAERPEGSISTLTIQRTEQRDSAMYRCASSPGQRRGANYGYTFGSGTRLTVV.